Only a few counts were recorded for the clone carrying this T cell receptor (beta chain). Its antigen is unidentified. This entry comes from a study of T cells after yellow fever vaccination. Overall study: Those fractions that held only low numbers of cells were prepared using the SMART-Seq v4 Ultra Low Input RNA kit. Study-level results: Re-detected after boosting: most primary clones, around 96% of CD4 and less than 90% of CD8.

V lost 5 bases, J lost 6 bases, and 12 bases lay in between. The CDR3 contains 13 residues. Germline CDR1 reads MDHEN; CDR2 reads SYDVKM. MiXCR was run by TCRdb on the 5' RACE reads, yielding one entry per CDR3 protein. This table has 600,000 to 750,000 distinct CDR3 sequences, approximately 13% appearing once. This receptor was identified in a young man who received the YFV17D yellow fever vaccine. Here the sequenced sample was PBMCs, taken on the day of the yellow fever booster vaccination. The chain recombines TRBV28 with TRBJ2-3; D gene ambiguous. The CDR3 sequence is CASSQMGLDTQYF. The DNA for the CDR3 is TGTGCCAGCAGTCAGATGGGCCTTGATACGCAGTATTTT.